Below, 17 T cell receptor beta chains from the same sample are listed, as sequenced in a study of T cell responses to AZD1222 COVID-19 vaccine. Sequencing was performed with immunoSEQ multiplex PCR; in TCRdb, only in-frame clones are kept and a portion is missing. The sample includes around 110,000 clones, more than 75% of them seen just once. The sample here was peripheral blood, taken on day 0 of AZD1222 vaccination. Every receptor here comes from an adult in good health.

CDR3 nucleotide sequence: TGTGCCAGCAGCCGGAGAGCAGGGATCGCCGGGGAGCTGTTTTTT. It specifies CASSRRAGIAGELFF. This chain uses TRBV11-2 with TRBJ2-2, with D maybe TRBD1 (5 bases). The CDR3 has 15 residues. Trimming removed 5 bases from V and 6 bases from J, with 16 bases in between. Germline V gene lookup returns CDR1 SGHAT and CDR2 FQNNGV.

This clone occurred once. The V and J genes are TRBV11-2 and TRBJ2-1, with D tentatively TRBD2 (5 bases). CDR3 size: 15 residues. The germline gives CDR1 SGHAT, CDR2 FQNNGV. V was pared by 5 bases and J by 5 bases, with 16 bases between. CDR3 nucleotides: TGTGCCAGCAGCCTGGAGGCCGGTTCCCACAATGAGCAGTTCTTC. Translated: CASSLEAGSHNEQFF. The full variable domain, in which reference TRBV11-2 and TRBJ2-1 provide the parts outside the CDR3, is EAGVAQSPRYKIIEKRQSVAFWCNPISGHATLYWYQQILGQGPKLLIQFQNNGVVDDSQLPKDRFSAERLKGVDSTLKIQPAKLEDSAVYLCASSLEAGSHNEQFFGPGTRLTVL.

J is TRBJ2-2 and V is TRBV27, with D possibly TRBD2 on 7 matching bases. From germline, CDR1 is MNHEY and CDR2 SMNVEV (reference sequence). V was clipped by 2 bases and J by 3 bases, with 10 bases between them. The CDR3 is 15 amino acids. CDR3 in DNA: TGTGCCAGCAGTTTAGCGGGGGCCCACACCGGGGAGCTGTTTTTT. Protein sequence: CASSLAGAHTGELFF.

The CDR3 loop reads CASSPGRAGGQDTQYF. The CDR3 nucleotides are TGTGCCAGCAGCCCCGGTCGCGCGGGGGGGCAAGATACGCAGTATTTT. The rearrangement joins TRBV11-3 to TRBJ2-3; 9 bases align to TRBD2. Germline CDR1 and CDR2: SGHNT and YENEEA. The CDR3 runs 16 residues. Trimming cost V 5 bases and J 5 bases; bases outside gene matches: 11.

J is TRBJ2-4 and V is TRBV28; the D is unclear. The V end was cut by 1 base, the J end by 0 bases, with 10 bases between. The germline CDR1 and CDR2 sequences are MDHEN and SYDVKM. The CDR3 totals 16 residues. The CDR3 spells CASSLYTVQAKNIQYF. CDR3 DNA: TGTGCCAGCAGTTTATATACGGTCCAAGCCAAAAACATTCAGTACTTC.

The rearrangement uses TRBV5-4 and TRBJ2-7; D perhaps matches TRBD1 (5 bases). Germline loops: CDR1 SGHNT, CDR2 YYREEE (reference sequence). This CDR3 spans 15 amino acids. V lost 3 bases to trimming and J lost 0 bases, with 13 bases between them. The CDR3 sequence: CASSSQARSSYEQYF. As DNA, the CDR3 is TGTGCCAGCAGCTCACAGGCCCGTAGCTCCTACGAGCAGTACTTC.

This chain joins TRBV28 and TRBJ1-5, with D possibly being TRBD1 (5 bases). Between the trimmed V and J ends, which lost 10 bases and 7 bases, there was a span of 14 bases. CDR1 MDHEN and CDR2 SYDVKM come from the germline V gene. CDR3 length: 12 amino acids. Here the CDR3 DNA reads TGTGCCACCCAGGTCGGGGGACAGCCCCAGCATTTT. It yields the protein CATQVGGQPQHF.

The V and J genes are TRBV4-2 and TRBJ2-1; a weak D match, TRBD2 (7 bases). The CDR3 length is 15 residues. V was pared by 4 bases and J by 4 bases, with 14 bases between. Germline assignment: CDR1 LGHNA and CDR2 YNFKEQ. CDR3 in DNA: TGTGCCAGCAGCCCCAGGGGAGCGGGATACAATGAGCAGTTCTTC. Its protein product is CASSPRGAGYNEQFF.

This clone was recorded once. The chain uses TRBV6-2 or TRBV6-3 and TRBJ1-5; D might be TRBD1 (5 bases). This CDR3 contains 13 residues. The germline CDR1 and CDR2 sequences are MNHEY and SVGEGT. V dropped 3 bases and J dropped 6 bases, with 9 bases sitting between them. The CDR3: CASSYGTGQPQHF. CDR3 bases: TGTGCCAGCAGTTATGGGACGGGTCAGCCCCAGCATTTT.

This chain joins TRBV24-1 and TRBJ2-5; TRBD1 agrees at 7 bases. The V and J ends lost 6 bases and 5 bases, in that order; junction bases with no gene match: 11. Germline V gives CDR1 KGHDR, CDR2 SFDVKD. The CDR3 has 15 amino acids. The CDR3 loop reads CATSYYSGGQETQYF. The CDR3 bases are TGTGCCACCAGTTATTACTCAGGGGGTCAGGAGACCCAGTACTTC.

This sequence joins TRBV30 and TRBJ2-2, with D unresolved. Germline values: CDR1 GTSNPN, CDR2 SVGIG (reference sequence). Trimming took 1 base from V and 7 from J, leaving 7 bases between them. The CDR3 is 12 residues long. This chain's CDR3 is CAWSEVNGELFF. The CDR3 DNA is TGTGCCTGGAGTGAGGTTAACGGGGAGCTGTTTTTT.

This chain joins TRBV19 and TRBJ1-5; maybe TRBD1 (6 bases). V gave up 6 bases and J gave up 0 bases, with 12 bases separating them. This CDR3 region has 15 residues. The germline V gene has CDR1 LNHDA and CDR2 SQIVND (reference sequence). CDR3 bases: TGTGCCAGTAGCTCCGGGACACTTAGCAATCAGCCCCAGCATTTT. It translates to CASSSGTLSNQPQHF.

V is TRBV5-5 and J is TRBJ1-3; D ambiguous. The CDR3 is 12 residues long. The V end was cut by 0 bases, the J end by 4 bases, with 2 bases between. CDR1 and CDR2 from the germline V gene are SGHKS and YYEKEE (reference sequence). CDR3 sequence reads: CASSLDGNTIYF. The CDR3 coding sequence is TGTGCCAGCAGCTTGGACGGAAACACCATATATTTT. Looking up the rest from reference TRBV5-5 and TRBJ1-3 gives the full variable domain: DAGVTQSPTHLIKTRGQQVTLRCSPISGHKSVSWYQQVLGQGPQFIFQYYEKEERGRGNFPDRFSARQFPNYSSELNVNALLLGDSALYLCASSLDGNTIYFGEGSWLTVV.

V and J are TRBV5-1 and TRBJ2-2; tentatively, D is TRBD2 (5 bases). The CDR3 is 15 amino acids. V was shortened by 0 bases and J by 4 bases, with 10 bases between the two germline ends. The germline V gene has CDR1 SGHRS and CDR2 YFSETQ. The CDR3 region is CASSLDRLITGELFF. DNA for the CDR3: TGCGCCAGCAGCTTGGACAGACTAATCACCGGGGAGCTGTTTTTT.

The chain links TRBV5-1 to TRBJ1-1; 7 bases are shared with TRBD1. This CDR3 has 16 amino acids. Germline lookup yields CDR1 SGHRS and CDR2 YFSETQ. V trimming: 2 bases; J trimming: 0 bases; junction bases outside the gene matches: 7. The CDR3 is CASSFRTGVMNTEAFF. The CDR3 DNA reads as TGCGCCAGCAGCTTTCGGACAGGAGTCATGAACACTGAAGCTTTCTTT.

The genes are TRBV7-9 and TRBJ1-5; D is perhaps TRBD1 (5 bases). CDR1 and CDR2 from the germline V gene are SEHNR and FQNEAQ (reference sequence). V gave up 5 bases and J gave up 3 bases, with 14 bases separating them. This CDR3 contains 15 residues. This chain's CDR3 is CASSEEGLYNQPQHF. CDR3 coding DNA: TGTGCCAGCAGCGAAGAGGGGTTATACAATCAGCCCCAGCATTTT.

This clone was picked up one time. Other DNA sequences from this sample encode an identical CDR3 as well. The chain recombines TRBV11-3 with TRBJ2-7; the D is unclear. V was trimmed by 5 bases and J by 0 bases, leaving 5 bases between them. Germline CDR1 and CDR2: SGHNT and YENEEA. The CDR3 sequence is 12 residues long. The CDR3 loop reads CASSLDSYEQYF. In DNA, the CDR3 is TGTGCCAGCAGCCTCGACTCCTACGAGCAGTACTTC.